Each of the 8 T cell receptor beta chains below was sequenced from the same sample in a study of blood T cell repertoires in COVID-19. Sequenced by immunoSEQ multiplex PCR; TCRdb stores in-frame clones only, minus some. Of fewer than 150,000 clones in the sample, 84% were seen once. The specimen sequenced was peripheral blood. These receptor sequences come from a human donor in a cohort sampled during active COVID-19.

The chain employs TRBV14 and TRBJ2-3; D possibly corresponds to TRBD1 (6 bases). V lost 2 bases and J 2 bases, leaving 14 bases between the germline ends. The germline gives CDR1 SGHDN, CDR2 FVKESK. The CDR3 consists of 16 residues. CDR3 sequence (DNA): TGTGCCAGCAGCCAATGGGACACAAAATACACAGATACGCAGTATTTT. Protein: CASSQWDTKYTDTQYF.

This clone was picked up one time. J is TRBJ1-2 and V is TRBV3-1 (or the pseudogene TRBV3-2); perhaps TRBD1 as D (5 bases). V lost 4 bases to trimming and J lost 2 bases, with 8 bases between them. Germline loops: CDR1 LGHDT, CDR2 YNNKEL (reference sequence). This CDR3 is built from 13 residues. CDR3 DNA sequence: TGTGCCAGCAGCCGGGACTGGAACTATGGCTACACCTTC. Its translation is CASSRDWNYGYTF.

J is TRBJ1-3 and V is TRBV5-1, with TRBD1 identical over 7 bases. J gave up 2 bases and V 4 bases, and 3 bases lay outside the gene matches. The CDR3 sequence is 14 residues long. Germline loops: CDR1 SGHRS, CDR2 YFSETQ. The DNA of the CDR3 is TGCGCCAGCAGCGGTGGGACAGCTGGAAACACCATATATTTT. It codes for CASSGGTAGNTIYF.

CDR3 DNA sequence: TGCGCCAGCAGTGATTTAGCGGGGGGCTACAATGAGCAGTTCTTC. This translates into CASSDLAGGYNEQFF. The V gene is TRBV10-1, the J gene TRBJ2-1; TRBD2 aligns across 10 bases. The CDR3 totals 15 residues. Unmatched junction bases numbered 2, after V lost 3 bases and J lost 3 bases. Germline loops: CDR1 WNHNN, CDR2 SYGVQD (reference sequence).

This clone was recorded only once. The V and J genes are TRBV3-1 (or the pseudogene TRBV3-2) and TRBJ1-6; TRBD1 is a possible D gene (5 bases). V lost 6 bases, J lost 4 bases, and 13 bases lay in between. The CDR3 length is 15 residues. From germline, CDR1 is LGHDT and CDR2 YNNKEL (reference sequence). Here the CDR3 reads CASSEGRGYNSPLHF. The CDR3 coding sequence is TGTGCCAGCAGTGAAGGACGGGGGTATAATTCACCCCTCCACTTT.

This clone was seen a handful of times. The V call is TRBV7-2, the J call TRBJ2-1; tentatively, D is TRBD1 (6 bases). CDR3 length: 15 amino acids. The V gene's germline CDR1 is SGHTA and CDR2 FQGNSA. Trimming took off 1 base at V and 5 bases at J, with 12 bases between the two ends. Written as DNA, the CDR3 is TGTGCCAGCAGCTTAGGGACAGCCCGAAACAATGAGCAGTTCTTC. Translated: CASSLGTARNNEQFF.

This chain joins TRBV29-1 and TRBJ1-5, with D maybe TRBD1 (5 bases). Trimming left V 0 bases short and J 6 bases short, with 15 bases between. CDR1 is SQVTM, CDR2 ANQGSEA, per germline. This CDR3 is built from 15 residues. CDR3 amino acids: CSVEDRAGRTQPQHF. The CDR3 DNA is TGCAGCGTTGAAGATCGGGCAGGGCGGACTCAGCCCCAGCATTTT.

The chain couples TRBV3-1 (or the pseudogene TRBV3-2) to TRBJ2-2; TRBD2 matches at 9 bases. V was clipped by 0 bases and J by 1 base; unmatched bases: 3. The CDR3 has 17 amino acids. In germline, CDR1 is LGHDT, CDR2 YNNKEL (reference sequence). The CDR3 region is CASSQDLREGNTGELFF. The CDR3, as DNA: TGTGCCAGCAGCCAAGATTTGCGGGAGGGGAACACCGGGGAGCTGTTTTTT.